Each of the 21 T cell receptor beta chains below was sequenced from the same sample in a study of OX40 agonist ivuxolimab in advanced cancers. Data came from immunoSEQ multiplex PCR; TCRdb stores just in-frame clones and leaves some out. This table has about 90,000 clones, over 80% appearing once. Source: CD4+ or CD8+ T cells sorted from blood, taken in a trial of the OX40 agonist ivuxolimab. These receptors all stem from an adult with an advanced solid tumor such as melanoma, head and neck, liver or kidney cancer.

In nucleotides, the CDR3 is TGTGCCAGCAGTTACTCGGGGGGGCCAACCGGGGAGCTGTTTTTT. Amino acids: CASSYSGGPTGELFF. The chain combines TRBV6-5 with TRBJ2-2; perhaps TRBD2 as D (7 bases). Germline values: CDR1 MNHEY, CDR2 SVGAGI. V dropped 0 bases and J dropped 5 bases, with 10 bases sitting between them. CDR3 length: 15 amino acids.

A word on this clone: The germline gene is not matched at one end of the junction; a read error may be the cause. The gene calls are TRBV5-4 and TRBJ2-7; 9 positions agree with TRBD1. Germline V lookup: CDR1 SGHNT, CDR2 YYREEE (reference sequence). The CDR3 is 12 amino acids. CDR3 DNA: TGTGCCAGCAGCTTGGGGGGACAGGGTACGGTTTTC. This codes for CASSLGGQGTVF.

Comments on this clone: The sample holds other DNA sequences that translate to the same CDR3. The chain recombines TRBV7-9 with TRBJ2-5, with no clear D. V lost 0 bases to trimming and J lost 5 bases, with 4 bases between them. In germline, CDR1 is SEHNR, CDR2 FQNEAQ (reference sequence). The CDR3 sequence is 12 residues long. In DNA, the CDR3 is TGTGCCAGCAGCTTAGCGCGGGAGACCCAGTACTTC. Its protein product is CASSLARETQYF.

The genes are TRBV5-1 and TRBJ1-1; D is unclear. Germline CDR1 is SGHRS and CDR2 is YFSETQ. The CDR3 totals 13 residues. Trimming shortened V by 5 bases and J by 0 bases, and 8 bases separated the two germline ends. CDR3 coding DNA: TGCGCCAGCAGTCGCGATGTGAACACTGAAGCTTTCTTT. Protein sequence: CASSRDVNTEAFF. The full variable domain, completed using reference TRBV5-1 and TRBJ1-1, is KAGVTQTPRYLIKTRGQQVTLSCSPISGHRSVSWYQQTPGQGLQFLFEYFSETQRNKGNFPGRFSGRQFSNSRSEMNVSTLELGDSALYLCASSRDVNTEAFFGQGTRLTVV.

J is TRBJ2-7 and V is TRBV19; D is ambiguous. Germline V gene data show CDR1 as LNHDA and CDR2 as SQIVND (reference sequence). V shed 2 bases and J shed 3 bases, with 5 bases lying between them. The length of the CDR3 is 12 residues. The CDR3 loop is CASSIKGYEQYF. CDR3 DNA sequence: TGTGCCAGTAGTATAAAGGGCTACGAGCAGTACTTC. Full variable domain (outside the CDR3, taken from reference TRBV19 and TRBJ2-7): DGGITQSPKYLFRKEGQNVTLSCEQNLNHDAMYWYRQDPGQGLRLIYYSQIVNDFQKGDIAEGYSVSREKKESFPLTVTSAQKNPTAFYLCASSIKGYEQYFGPGTRLTVT.

J is TRBJ2-1 and V is TRBV27; D uncertain. Trimming removed 5 bases from V and 2 bases from J, with 16 bases in between. Germline loops: CDR1 MNHEY, CDR2 SMNVEV (reference sequence). CDR3 size: 16 residues. The CDR3 loop is CASSPSLPGPYNEQFF. CDR3 nucleotide sequence: TGTGCCAGCAGTCCCTCGTTGCCCGGGCCCTACAATGAGCAGTTCTTC.

The chain combines TRBV27 with TRBJ2-3; 8 nucleotides align to TRBD1. From germline, CDR1 is MNHEY and CDR2 SMNVEV (reference sequence). The J segment lost 2 bases and the V segment lost 6 bases, leaving 22 bases of the junction unmatched. CDR3 length equals 20 residues. CDR3 protein: CASRGSPGQAILGTTDTQYF. The DNA for the CDR3 is TGTGCCAGCAGGGGATCCCCGGGACAGGCTATTCTTGGGACCACAGATACGCAGTATTTT.

The chain is built from TRBV29-1 and TRBJ2-3; D not resolved. The length of the CDR3 is 15 residues. V gave up 4 bases and J gave up 0 bases, with 14 bases separating them. From germline, CDR1 is SQVTM and CDR2 ANQGSEA. The CDR3 bases are TGCAGCGTTGGGGCAAGTCATCCCAGCACAGATACGCAGTATTTT. It is translated as CSVGASHPSTDTQYF.

The V call is TRBV29-1, the J call TRBJ2-3; possible D gene TRBD2, 7 bases. Germline values: CDR1 SQVTM, CDR2 ANQGSEA. Trimming stripped 4 bases from V and 1 base from J, with 18 bases between. The length of the CDR3 is 16 residues. CDR3 in amino acids: CSVGIPFGGRTDTQYF. In nucleotides, the CDR3 is TGCAGCGTTGGGATCCCTTTCGGGGGGCGCACAGATACGCAGTATTTT.

The rearrangement links TRBV11-2 to TRBJ1-1; TRBD1 is a possible D gene (5 bases). Germline CDR1 is SGHAT and CDR2 is FQNNGV. V lost 2 bases to trimming and J lost 5 bases, with 15 bases between them. The CDR3 loop spans 15 amino acids. The CDR3 sequence: CASSLWAGQGTEAFF. In DNA form, the CDR3 reads TGTGCCAGCAGCTTATGGGCAGGGCAAGGAACTGAAGCTTTCTTT. Full variable domain (outside the CDR3, taken from reference TRBV11-2 and TRBJ1-1): EAGVAQSPRYKIIEKRQSVAFWCNPISGHATLYWYQQILGQGPKLLIQFQNNGVVDDSQLPKDRFSAERLKGVDSTLKIQPAKLEDSAVYLCASSLWAGQGTEAFFGQGTRLTVV.

The chain recombines TRBV19 with TRBJ2-6; D is perhaps TRBD2 (6 bases). Germline V CDR1 and CDR2: LNHDA, SQIVND (reference sequence). V gave up 7 bases and J gave up 2 bases, with 15 bases separating them. The CDR3 totals 16 residues. The CDR3 DNA reads TGTGCCAGTACTCCTACGGGGGTCACTGGGGCCAACGTCCTGACTTTC. It yields the protein CASTPTGVTGANVLTF.

The V gene is TRBV5-1, the J gene TRBJ1-1; D may be TRBD1 (6 bases). Germline-derived CDR1 and CDR2 are SGHRS and YFSETQ. The CDR3 is made up of 13 amino acids. V lost 2 bases and J 5 bases, leaving 10 bases between the germline ends. The CDR3 DNA sequence: TGCGCCAGCAGCTTAGGGGGGTTTACTGAAGCTTTCTTT. Its protein is CASSLGGFTEAFF. The full variable domain, completed using reference TRBV5-1 and TRBJ1-1, is KAGVTQTPRYLIKTRGQQVTLSCSPISGHRSVSWYQQTPGQGLQFLFEYFSETQRNKGNFPGRFSGRQFSNSRSEMNVSTLELGDSALYLCASSLGGFTEAFFGQGTRLTVV.

The rearrangement links TRBV5-1 to TRBJ2-7, with D unresolved. Germline V CDR1 and CDR2: SGHRS, YFSETQ. The CDR3 spans 15 residues. Trimming removed 3 bases from V and 3 bases from J, with 16 bases in between. The CDR3 nucleotides read TGCGCCAGCAGCTCCACCGGCAGTATCCTCTACGAGCAGTACTTC. It translates to CASSSTGSILYEQYF.

The chain employs TRBV20-1 and TRBJ2-5, with D uncertain. Judging by the DNA end, TRBJ2-7 fits better; the J call may be wrong. Germline assignment: CDR1 DFQATT and CDR2 SNEGSKA (reference sequence). The CDR3 spans 10 residues. For the CDR3, the DNA is TGCAGTGCGCGCTCCTACGAGCAGTACTTC. Translated: CSARSYEQYF.

The V call is TRBV27, the J call TRBJ2-7; 11 nucleotides match TRBD1. V shed 6 bases and J 7 bases; nucleotides not matched to a gene: 5. Germline V CDR1 and CDR2: MNHEY, SMNVEV (reference sequence). This CDR3 has 13 amino acids. CDR3 coding DNA: TGTGCCAGCAGGCAGGACAGGGGGCGAGAGCAGTACTTC. This translates into CASRQDRGREQYF.

The rearrangement uses TRBV2 and TRBJ2-5, with D perhaps being TRBD1 or TRBD2 (6 bases each). The CDR3 consists of 14 residues. The germline V gene encodes CDR1 SNHLY and CDR2 FYNNEI. The V gene lost 7 bases and the J gene lost 7 bases, with 19 bases spanning the gap. CDR3 sequence: CASNTGPGVGTQYF. The CDR3 coding sequence is TGTGCCAGCAACACAGGGCCGGGAGTCGGGACCCAGTACTTC.

V and J are TRBV7-2 and TRBJ2-2, with D uncertain. Between the trimmed V and J ends, which lost 0 bases and 0 bases, there was a span of 11 bases. Germline loops: CDR1 SGHTA, CDR2 FQGNSA. There are 17 residues in the CDR3. The CDR3 reads CASSLAQWLTNTGELFF. The CDR3 DNA sequence: TGTGCCAGCAGCTTAGCGCAATGGCTAACGAACACCGGGGAGCTGTTTTTT.

The chain links TRBV7-9 to TRBJ2-2; possibly TRBD1 for D (5 bases). In germline, CDR1 is SEHNR, CDR2 FQNEAQ (reference sequence). The CDR3 has 15 residues. Trimming shortened V by 5 bases and J by 1 base, and 11 bases separated the two germline ends. The CDR3 loop is CASSPSDKNTGELFF. DNA of the CDR3: TGTGCCAGCAGCCCGTCGGACAAGAACACCGGGGAGCTGTTTTTT.

This clone came up once. V gene TRBV28 combines with J gene TRBJ1-1, with D possibly TRBD1 on 6 matching bases. Germline loops: CDR1 MDHEN, CDR2 SYDVKM. The CDR3 totals 17 residues. The V end was cut by 2 bases, the J end by 1 base, with 17 bases between. CDR3 DNA: TGTGCCAGCAGTTTACGGTCCTTTGACAGGCCGAACACTGAAGCTTTCTTT. This codes for CASSLRSFDRPNTEAFF.

V usage is TRBV19 and J usage is TRBJ1-2, with D possibly matching TRBD1 (5 bases). The CDR3 is 12 residues long. The germline V gene has CDR1 LNHDA and CDR2 SQIVND (reference sequence). V was pared by 2 bases and J by 11 bases, with 12 bases between. The CDR3 is CASSIPDREYTF. For the CDR3, the DNA is TGTGCCAGTAGTATACCCGACAGAGAGTACACCTTC.

This chain connects TRBV5-1 to TRBJ2-3, with D possibly matching TRBD1 (5 bases). The V end was cut by 4 bases, the J end by 2 bases, with 14 bases between. Looked up from germline, CDR1 is SGHRS and CDR2 is YFSETQ. CDR3 length: 15 residues. The CDR3 reads CASSLRGQTTDTQYF. The CDR3 DNA is TGCGCCAGCAGCCTCCGTGGACAAACCACAGATACGCAGTATTTT.